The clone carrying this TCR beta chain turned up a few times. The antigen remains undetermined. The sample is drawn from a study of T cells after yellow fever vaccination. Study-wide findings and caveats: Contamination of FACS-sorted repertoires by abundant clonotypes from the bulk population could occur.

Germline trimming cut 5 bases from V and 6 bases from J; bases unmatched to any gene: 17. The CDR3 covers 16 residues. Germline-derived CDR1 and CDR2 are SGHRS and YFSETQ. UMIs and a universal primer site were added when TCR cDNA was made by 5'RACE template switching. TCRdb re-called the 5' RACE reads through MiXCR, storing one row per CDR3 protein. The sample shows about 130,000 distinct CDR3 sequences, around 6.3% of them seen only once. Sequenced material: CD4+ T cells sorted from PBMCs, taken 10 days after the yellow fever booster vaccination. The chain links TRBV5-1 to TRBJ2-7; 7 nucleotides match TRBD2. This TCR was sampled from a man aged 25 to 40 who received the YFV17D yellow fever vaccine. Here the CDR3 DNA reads TGCGCCAGCAGTTCGACCTCGACTAGCCGTAACCGCGAGCAGTACTTC. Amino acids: CASSSTSTSRNREQYF.